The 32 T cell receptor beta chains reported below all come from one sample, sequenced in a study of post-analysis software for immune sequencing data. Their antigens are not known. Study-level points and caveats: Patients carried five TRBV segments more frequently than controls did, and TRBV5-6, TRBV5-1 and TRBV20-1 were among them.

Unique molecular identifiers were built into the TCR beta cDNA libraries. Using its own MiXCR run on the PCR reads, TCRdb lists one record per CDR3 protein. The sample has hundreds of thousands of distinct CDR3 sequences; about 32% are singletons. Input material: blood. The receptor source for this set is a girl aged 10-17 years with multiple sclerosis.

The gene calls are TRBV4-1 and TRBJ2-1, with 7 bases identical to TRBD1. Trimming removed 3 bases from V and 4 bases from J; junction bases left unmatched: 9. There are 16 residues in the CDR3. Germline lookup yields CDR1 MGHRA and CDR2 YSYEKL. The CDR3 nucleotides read TGCGCCAGCAGCCAGGACAGGCCTTTATTTTACAATGAGCAGTTCTTC. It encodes CASSQDRPLFYNEQFF.

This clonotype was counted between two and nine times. In nucleotides, the CDR3 is TGCAGTGCTAGACCCGGGGGCTCTAGCACAGATACGCAGTATTTT. Amino acids: CSARPGGSSTDTQYF. The chain has TRBV20-1 and TRBJ2-3; D is tentatively TRBD1 or TRBD2 (6 bases each). The germline V gene encodes CDR1 DFQATT and CDR2 SNEGSKA (reference sequence). The CDR3 runs to 15 residues. Trimming took off 2 bases at V and 0 bases at J, with 12 bases between the two ends.

The CDR3 DNA is TGCGCCAGCAGCTTGGGGGGAGCGGGGATCCAAGAGACCCAGTACTTC. Protein sequence: CASSLGGAGIQETQYF. V is TRBV5-1 and J is TRBJ2-5; 7 bases are a match to TRBD2. The junction had 6 bases not matched to a gene; V was cut back by 0 bases and J by 1 base. Germline loops: CDR1 SGHRS, CDR2 YFSETQ. The CDR3 covers 16 residues.

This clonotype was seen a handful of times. CDR3 sequence: CASSASGAGETQYF. In DNA, the CDR3 is TGTGCCAGCAGCGCAAGCGGCGCGGGTGAGACCCAGTACTTC. The chain employs TRBV7-9 and TRBJ2-5; weak D call: TRBD2 (5 bases). Trimming pared 5 bases from V and 5 bases from J, leaving 15 bases between. CDR3 size: 14 residues. The germline CDR1 and CDR2 sequences are SEHNR and FQNEAQ (reference sequence). The variable domain in full, completed from reference TRBV7-9 and TRBJ2-5, reads DTGVSQNPRHKITKRGQNVTFRCDPISEHNRLYWYRQTLGQGPEFLTYFQNEAQLEKSRLLSDRFSAERPKGSFSTLEIQRTEQGDSAMYLCASSASGAGETQYFGPGTRLLVL.

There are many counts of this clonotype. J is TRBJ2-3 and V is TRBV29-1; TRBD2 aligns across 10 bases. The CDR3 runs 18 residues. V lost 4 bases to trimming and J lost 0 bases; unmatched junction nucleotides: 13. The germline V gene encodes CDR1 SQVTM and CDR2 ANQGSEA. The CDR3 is CSVARRAGGPLSTDTQYF. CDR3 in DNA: TGCAGCGTTGCACGGCGAGCGGGAGGGCCCCTCAGCACAGATACGCAGTATTTT.

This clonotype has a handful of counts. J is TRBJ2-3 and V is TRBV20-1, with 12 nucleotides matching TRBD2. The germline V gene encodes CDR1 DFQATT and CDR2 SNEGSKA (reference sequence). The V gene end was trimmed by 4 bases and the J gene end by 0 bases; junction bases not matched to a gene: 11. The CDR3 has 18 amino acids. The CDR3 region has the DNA TGCAGTGCTACCCGGCTAGCGGGAGGGCCTGGAAGCACAGATACGCAGTATTTT. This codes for CSATRLAGGPGSTDTQYF.

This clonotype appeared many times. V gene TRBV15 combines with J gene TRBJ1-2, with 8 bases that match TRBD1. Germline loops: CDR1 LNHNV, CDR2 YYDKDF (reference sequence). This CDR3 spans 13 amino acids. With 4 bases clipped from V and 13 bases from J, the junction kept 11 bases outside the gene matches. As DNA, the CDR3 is TGTGCCACCAGCACGCGGACAGGGATAGACTCCACCTTC. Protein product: CATSTRTGIDSTF.

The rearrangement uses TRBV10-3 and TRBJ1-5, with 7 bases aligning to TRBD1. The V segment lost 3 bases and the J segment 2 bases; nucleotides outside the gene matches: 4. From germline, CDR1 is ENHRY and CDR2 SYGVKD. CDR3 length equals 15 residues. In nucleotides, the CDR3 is TGTGCCATCAGTGATCCCGGGACAGGCAATCAGCCCCAGCATTTT. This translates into CAISDPGTGNQPQHF.

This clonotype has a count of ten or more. The CDR3 spells CASSHGDGHYGYTF. CDR3 sequence (DNA): TGTGCCAGCAGTCACGGGGACGGCCACTATGGCTACACCTTC. The chain combines TRBV6-6 with TRBJ1-2; D possibly corresponds to TRBD1 (5 bases). The germline V and J ends were trimmed by 5 bases and 3 bases, with 13 bases remaining between them. Germline V gene sequence: CDR1 MNHNY, CDR2 SVGAGI (reference sequence). The CDR3 is made up of 14 amino acids.

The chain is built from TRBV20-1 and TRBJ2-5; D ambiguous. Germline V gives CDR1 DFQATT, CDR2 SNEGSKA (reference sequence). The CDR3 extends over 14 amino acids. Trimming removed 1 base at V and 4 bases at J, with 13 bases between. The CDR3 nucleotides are TGCAGTGCTAGAGTCGCTAGTGGCTCAGAGACCCAGTACTTC. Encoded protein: CSARVASGSETQYF.

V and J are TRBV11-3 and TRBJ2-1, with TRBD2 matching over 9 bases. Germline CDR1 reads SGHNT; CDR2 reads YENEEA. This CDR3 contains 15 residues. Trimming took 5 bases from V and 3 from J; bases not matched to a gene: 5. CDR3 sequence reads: CASSTRLADYNEQFF. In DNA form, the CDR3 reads TGTGCCAGCAGCACCCGACTAGCGGACTACAATGAGCAGTTCTTC.

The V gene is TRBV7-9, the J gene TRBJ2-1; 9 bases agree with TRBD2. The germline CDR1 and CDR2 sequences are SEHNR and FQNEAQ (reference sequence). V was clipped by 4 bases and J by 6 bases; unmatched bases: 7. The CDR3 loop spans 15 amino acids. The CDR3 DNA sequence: TGTGCCAGCAGCTCCGTAGCGGGAGCAGGCAATGAGCAGTTCTTC. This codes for CASSSVAGAGNEQFF.

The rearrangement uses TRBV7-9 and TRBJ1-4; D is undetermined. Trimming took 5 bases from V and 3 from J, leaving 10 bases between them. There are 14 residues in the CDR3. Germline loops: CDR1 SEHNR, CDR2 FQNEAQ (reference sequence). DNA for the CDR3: TGTGCCAGCAGCAGAAGGTTTTCTAATGAAAAACTGTTTTTT. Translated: CASSRRFSNEKLFF.

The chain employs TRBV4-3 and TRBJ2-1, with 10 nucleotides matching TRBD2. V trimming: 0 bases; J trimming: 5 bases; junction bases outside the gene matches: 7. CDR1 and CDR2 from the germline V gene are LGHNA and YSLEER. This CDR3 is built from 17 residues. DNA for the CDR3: TGCGCCAGCAGCCAAGATGGTGGAGCGGGAGGGAACAATGAGCAGTTCTTC. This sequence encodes CASSQDGGAGGNNEQFF.

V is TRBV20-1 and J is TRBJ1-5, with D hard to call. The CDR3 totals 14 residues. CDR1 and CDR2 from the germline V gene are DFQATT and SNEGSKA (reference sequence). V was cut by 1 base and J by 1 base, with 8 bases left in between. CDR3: CSARVTGSNQPQHF. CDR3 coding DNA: TGCAGTGCTAGAGTGACGGGAAGCAATCAGCCCCAGCATTTT.

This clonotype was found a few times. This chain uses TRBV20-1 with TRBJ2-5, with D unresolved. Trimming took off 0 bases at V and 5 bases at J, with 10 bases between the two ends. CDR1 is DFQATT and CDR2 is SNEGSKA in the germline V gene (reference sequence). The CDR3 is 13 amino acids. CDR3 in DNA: TGCAGTGCTAGAGAGATCTTAGGGGAGACCCAGTACTTC. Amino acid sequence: CSAREILGETQYF.

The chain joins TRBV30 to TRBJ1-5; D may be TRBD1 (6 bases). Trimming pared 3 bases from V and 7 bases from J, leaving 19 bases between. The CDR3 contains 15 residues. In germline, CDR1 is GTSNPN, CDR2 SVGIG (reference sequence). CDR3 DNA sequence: TGTGCCTGGAGCCCCGGGACAAGGAGAAGCCAGCCCCAGCATTTT. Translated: CAWSPGTRRSQPQHF.

CDR3 residues: CASSQTATGELFF. In DNA form, the CDR3 reads TGTGCCAGCAGCCAGACCGCGACCGGGGAGCTGTTTTTT. This rearrangement joins TRBV6-6 to TRBJ2-2; D unresolved. CDR1 is MNHNY, CDR2 SVGAGI, per germline (reference sequence). This CDR3 comprises 13 residues. V lost 6 bases to trimming and J lost 5 bases, with 10 bases between them.

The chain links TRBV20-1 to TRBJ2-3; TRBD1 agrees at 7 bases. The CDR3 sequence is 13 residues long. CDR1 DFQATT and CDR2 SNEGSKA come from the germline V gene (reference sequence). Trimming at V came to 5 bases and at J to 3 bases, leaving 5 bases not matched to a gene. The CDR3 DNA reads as TGCAGTGCTTTTGAGGGGGCAACAGATACGCAGTATTTT. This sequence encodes CSAFEGATDTQYF.

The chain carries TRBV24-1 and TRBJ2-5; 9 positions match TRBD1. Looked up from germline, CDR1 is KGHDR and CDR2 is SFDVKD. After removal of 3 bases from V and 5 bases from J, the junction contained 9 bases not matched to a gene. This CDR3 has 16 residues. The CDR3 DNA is TGTGCCACCAGTGATCCCGACACAGGGGGCAGGGAGACCCAGTACTTC. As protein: CATSDPDTGGRETQYF.

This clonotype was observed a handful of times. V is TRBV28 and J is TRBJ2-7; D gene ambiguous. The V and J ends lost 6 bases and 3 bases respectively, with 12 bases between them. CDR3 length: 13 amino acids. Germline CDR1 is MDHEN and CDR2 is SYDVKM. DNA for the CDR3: TGTGCCAGCAGAAGAACAAGGAACTACGAGCAGTACTTC. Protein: CASRRTRNYEQYF. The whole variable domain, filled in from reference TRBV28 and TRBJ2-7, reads DVKVTQSSRYLVKRTGEKVFLECVQDMDHENMFWYRQDPGLGLRLIYFSYDVKMKEKGDIPEGYSVSREKKERFSLILESASTNQTSMYLCASRRTRNYEQYFGPGTRLTVT.

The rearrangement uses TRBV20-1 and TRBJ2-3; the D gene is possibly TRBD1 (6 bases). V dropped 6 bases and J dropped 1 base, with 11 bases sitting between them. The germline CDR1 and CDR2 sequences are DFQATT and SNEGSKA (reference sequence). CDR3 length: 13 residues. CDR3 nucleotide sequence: TGCAGTGCAAACCACAGGGGCACAGATACGCAGTATTTT. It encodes CSANHRGTDTQYF.

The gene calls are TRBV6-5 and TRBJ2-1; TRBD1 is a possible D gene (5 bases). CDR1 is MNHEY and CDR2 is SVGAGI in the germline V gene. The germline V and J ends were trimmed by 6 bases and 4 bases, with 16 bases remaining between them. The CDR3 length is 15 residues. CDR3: CASSRQSPLYNEQFF. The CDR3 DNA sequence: TGTGCCAGCAGCCGACAGTCCCCTCTGTACAATGAGCAGTTCTTC.

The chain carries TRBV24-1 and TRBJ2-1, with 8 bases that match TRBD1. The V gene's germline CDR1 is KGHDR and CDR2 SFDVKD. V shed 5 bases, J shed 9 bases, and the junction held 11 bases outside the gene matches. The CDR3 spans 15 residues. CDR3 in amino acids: CATSASHRGTSEQFF. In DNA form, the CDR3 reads TGTGCCACCAGTGCCTCGCACAGGGGGACCAGTGAGCAGTTCTTC.

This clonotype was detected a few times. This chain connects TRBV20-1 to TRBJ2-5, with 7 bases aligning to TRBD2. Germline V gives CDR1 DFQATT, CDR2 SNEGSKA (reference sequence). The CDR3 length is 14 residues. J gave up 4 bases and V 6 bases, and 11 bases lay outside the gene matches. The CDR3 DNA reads TGCAGTGCCCAGCCCTGGGGGGGGGGAGAGACCCAGTACTTC. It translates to CSAQPWGGGETQYF.

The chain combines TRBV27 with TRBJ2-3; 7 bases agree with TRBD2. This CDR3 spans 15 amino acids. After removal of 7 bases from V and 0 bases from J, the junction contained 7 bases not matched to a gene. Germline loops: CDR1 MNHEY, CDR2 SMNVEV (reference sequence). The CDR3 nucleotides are TGTGCCAGCACTCCAGCGGGGACTAGCACAGATACGCAGTATTTT. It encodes CASTPAGTSTDTQYF.

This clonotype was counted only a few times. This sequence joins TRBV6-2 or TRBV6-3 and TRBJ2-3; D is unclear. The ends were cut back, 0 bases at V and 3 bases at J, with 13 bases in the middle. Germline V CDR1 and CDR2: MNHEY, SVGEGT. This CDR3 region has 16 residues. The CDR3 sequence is CASSYSGPGVTDTQYF. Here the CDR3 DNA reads TGTGCCAGCAGTTACTCAGGACCGGGCGTTACAGATACGCAGTATTTT.

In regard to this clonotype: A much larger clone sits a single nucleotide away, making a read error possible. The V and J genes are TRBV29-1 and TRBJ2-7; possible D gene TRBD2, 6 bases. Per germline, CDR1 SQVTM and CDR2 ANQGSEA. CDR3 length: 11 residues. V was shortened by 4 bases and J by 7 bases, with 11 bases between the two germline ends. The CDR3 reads CSVAGVNEQYF. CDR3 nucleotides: TGCAGCGTTGCGGGGGTCAATGAGCAGTACTTC.

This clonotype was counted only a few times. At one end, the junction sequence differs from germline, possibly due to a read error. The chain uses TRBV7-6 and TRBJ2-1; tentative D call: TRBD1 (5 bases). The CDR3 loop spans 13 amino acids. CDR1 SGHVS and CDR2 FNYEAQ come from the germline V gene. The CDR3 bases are TGTGCCAGCAGCTTAGGGGGCCCCAATGGGCAGTTCTTC. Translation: CASSLGGPNGQFF.

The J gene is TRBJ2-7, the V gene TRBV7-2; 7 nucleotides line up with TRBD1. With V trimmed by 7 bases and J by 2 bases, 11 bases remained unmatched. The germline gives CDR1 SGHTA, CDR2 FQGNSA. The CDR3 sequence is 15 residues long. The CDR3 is CASTLTRTGTYEQYF. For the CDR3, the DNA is TGTGCCAGCACCCTAACCCGGACAGGAACCTACGAGCAGTACTTC.

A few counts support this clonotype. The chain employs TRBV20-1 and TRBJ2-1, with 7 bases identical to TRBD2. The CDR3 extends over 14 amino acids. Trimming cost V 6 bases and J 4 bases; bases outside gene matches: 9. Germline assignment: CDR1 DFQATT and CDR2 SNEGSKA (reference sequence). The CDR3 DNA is TGCAGTGCCACACCTAGCGGCCTGTACAATGAGCAGTTCTTC. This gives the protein CSATPSGLYNEQFF.

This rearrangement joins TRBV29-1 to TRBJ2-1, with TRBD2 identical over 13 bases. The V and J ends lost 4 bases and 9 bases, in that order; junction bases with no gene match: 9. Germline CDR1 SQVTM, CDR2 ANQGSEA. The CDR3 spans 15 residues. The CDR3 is CSVVGLAGVFVEQFF. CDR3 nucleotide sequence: TGCAGCGTTGTAGGACTAGCGGGAGTATTTGTTGAGCAGTTCTTC.